Following are 30 T cell receptor beta chains from one sample sequenced in a study of regulatory T cells in long-lasting Graves disease. Time point here: newly diagnosed GD, antithyroid drugs for less than 3 months. Making the TCR library involved RNA that had been extracted from PBMCs. Library construction for TCR beta used iRepertoire HTBI primers and Arm-PCR of CDR3 regions. TCRdb re-derived calls from the multiplex PCR reads in MiXCR, one entry per CDR3 protein. The sample includes almost 450,000 distinct CDR3 sequences, roughly 15% of them seen just once. The same data also contributed to another study, on T cells in Graves' hyperthyroidism and ophthalmopathy.

The source material was peripheral blood mononuclear cells (PBMCs), sampled at new diagnosis, from a patient treated with antithyroid drugs. The receptors were gathered from a woman aged 25 to 39 with Graves disease.

The table lists this clonotype with many counts. This chain links TRBV29-1 with TRBJ2-3; D remains ambiguous. There are 12 residues in the CDR3. V lost 7 bases and J lost 3, with 11 bases in between. Germline V gives CDR1 SQVTM, CDR2 ANQGSEA. CDR3 amino acids: CSAGAGTDTQYF. The CDR3 DNA reads TGCAGCGCTGGCGCTGGTACAGATACGCAGTATTTT.

In the case of this clonotype: An end of the junction differs from the germline gene, which may be a read error. The V call is TRBV7-7, the J call TRBJ2-3, with 7 bases identical to TRBD1. This CDR3 contains 16 residues. Germline V gene data show CDR1 as SSHAT and CDR2 as FNYEAQ (reference sequence). Here the CDR3 DNA reads TGTGCTAGCAGCCCCGGGACAGCCGAATGGACAGATACGCAGTATTTT. Amino acid sequence: CASSPGTAEWTDTQYF.

This clonotype was picked up many times. The J gene is TRBJ1-5, the V gene TRBV30; the D is unclear. Per germline, CDR1 GTSNPN and CDR2 SVGIG (reference sequence). The CDR3 runs 12 residues. Trimming took 2 bases from V and 6 from J, leaving 8 bases between them. The DNA for the CDR3 is TGTGCCTGGAGTCCTGTGGGTCAGCCCCAGCATTTT. Its protein is CAWSPVGQPQHF.

This clonotype has at least ten counts. V and J are TRBV20-1 and TRBJ2-3, with 7 bases fitting TRBD2. The V gene's germline CDR1 is DFQATT and CDR2 SNEGSKA (reference sequence). V shed 4 bases, J shed 2 bases, and the junction held 6 bases outside the gene matches. This CDR3 spans 14 amino acids. The CDR3 is CSANVAGYTDTQYF. The CDR3, as DNA: TGCAGTGCTAACGTAGCGGGTTACACAGATACGCAGTATTTT.

This clonotype was seen at least ten times. This chain connects TRBV2 to TRBJ2-1; 14 bases agree with TRBD2. The CDR3 extends over 13 amino acids. V was clipped by 10 bases and J by 9 bases; unmatched bases: 5. The germline V gene encodes CDR1 SNHLY and CDR2 FYNNEI. The CDR3 spells CATPGLAGVEQFF. The CDR3 coding sequence is TGTGCCACCCCGGGACTAGCGGGAGTTGAGCAGTTCTTC.

This clonotype appeared many times. The genes are TRBV5-1 and TRBJ2-7, with 7 bases that match TRBD2. V shed 3 bases, J shed 0 bases, and the junction held 9 bases outside the gene matches. This CDR3 is 16 amino acids long. Germline V gene lookup returns CDR1 SGHRS and CDR2 YFSETQ. CDR3 bases: TGCGCCAGCAGCTACAGCAACGCGGGAGCCTCCTACGAGCAGTACTTC. Translated: CASSYSNAGASYEQYF.

This clonotype was counted at least ten times. The CDR3 is CSAPTVRGGPEAFF. As DNA, the CDR3 is TGCAGTGCTCCGACGGTCAGGGGTGGTCCGGAAGCTTTCTTT. V and J are TRBV20-1 and TRBJ1-1, with D perhaps matching TRBD1 (6 bases). This CDR3 region has 14 residues. Germline V gives CDR1 DFQATT, CDR2 SNEGSKA (reference sequence). Trimming left V 5 bases short and J 8 bases short, with 21 bases between.

V gene TRBV11-2 combines with J gene TRBJ1-2; D is unclear. V shed 5 bases and J shed 3 bases, with 16 bases lying between them. Germline V gives CDR1 SGHAT, CDR2 FQNNGV. This CDR3 is 15 amino acids long. The CDR3 sequence: CASSSGVTADYGYTF. For the CDR3, the DNA is TGTGCCAGCAGCAGCGGGGTTACGGCTGACTATGGCTACACCTTC.

The chain couples TRBV30 to TRBJ2-4, with D perhaps matching TRBD1 (5 bases). This CDR3 has 12 residues. Germline V CDR1 and CDR2: GTSNPN, SVGIG (reference sequence). V was cut by 0 bases and J by 7 bases, with 7 bases left in between. The CDR3 coding sequence is TGTGCCTGGAGTGTAGGGGCGAACATTCAGTACTTC. Encoded protein: CAWSVGANIQYF. Complete variable domain (other parts from reference TRBV30 and TRBJ2-4): SQTIHQWPATLVQPVGSPLSLECTVEGTSNPNLYWYRQAAGRGLQLLFYSVGIGQISSEVPQNLSASRPQDRQFILSSKKLLLSDSGFYLCAWSVGANIQYFGAGTRLSVL.

This clonotype was counted a few times. This chain joins TRBV7-9 and TRBJ2-1; 11 nucleotides align to TRBD2. With 1 base clipped from V and 5 bases from J, the junction kept 7 bases outside the gene matches. CDR3 size: 17 residues. The germline V gene encodes CDR1 SEHNR and CDR2 FQNEAQ (reference sequence). The CDR3 here is CASSLGVPGLADNEQFF. The CDR3 nucleotides read TGTGCCAGCAGCTTAGGGGTTCCGGGACTAGCGGACAATGAGCAGTTCTTC.

As for this clonotype: This sequence may be a read error, since a much larger clone differs from it by one base. The CDR3 spells CASSPLSGYSNQPQHF. The CDR3, as DNA: TGTGCCAGCAGTCCCTTGTCGGGCTATAGCAATCAGCCCCAGCATTTT. J is TRBJ1-5 and V is TRBV28; no clear D gene. This CDR3 is 16 amino acids long. CDR1 is MDHEN, CDR2 SYDVKM, per germline. V lost 5 bases to trimming and J lost 0 bases, with 14 bases between them. The complete variable domain, with remaining parts taken from reference TRBV28 and TRBJ1-5, reads DVKVTQSSRYLVKRTGEKVFLECVQDMDHENMFWYRQDPGLGLRLIYFSYDVKMKEKGDIPEGYSVSREKKERFSLILESASTNQTSMYLCASSPLSGYSNQPQHFGDGTRLSIL.

This clonotype was counted at least ten times. This chain connects TRBV20-1 to TRBJ1-1; D not resolved. V dropped 5 bases and J dropped 0 bases, with 13 bases sitting between them. There are 14 residues in the CDR3. In germline, CDR1 is DFQATT, CDR2 SNEGSKA (reference sequence). CDR3 nucleotides: TGCAGTGCTCCCTCGAAGGTGGTGAACACTGAAGCTTTCTTT. Residues: CSAPSKVVNTEAFF.

As regards this clonotype: A read error may explain this, as a much larger clone is one base away. The chain couples TRBV5-1 to TRBJ2-7, with TRBD1 matching over 7 bases. This CDR3 has 12 residues. The germline gives CDR1 SGHRS, CDR2 YFSETQ. V trimming: 4 bases; J trimming: 9 bases; junction bases outside the gene matches: 7. This CDR3 reads CASSDDRDGQYF. The DNA of the CDR3 is TGCGCCAGCAGCGACGACAGGGACGGGCAGTACTTC.

This clonotype turned up a few times. The chain links TRBV7-2 to TRBJ2-5; D might be TRBD1 or TRBD2, each matching 6 bases. The germline V and J ends were trimmed by 5 bases and 5 bases, with 15 bases remaining between them. There are 14 residues in the CDR3. The V gene's germline CDR1 is SGHTA and CDR2 FQGNSA. In DNA form, the CDR3 reads TGTGCCAGCAGCGAAAAGGGGGGCGTGGAGACCCAGTACTTC. Translating it yields CASSEKGGVETQYF.

The chain employs TRBV5-4 and TRBJ2-2; D is uncertain. Germline loops: CDR1 SGHNT, CDR2 YYREEE (reference sequence). The CDR3 contains 14 residues. The V gene lost 5 bases and the J gene lost 3 bases, with 11 bases spanning the gap. CDR3 loop: CASRPRTDTGELFF. CDR3 nucleotide sequence: TGTGCCAGCAGACCCCGGACGGACACCGGGGAGCTGTTTTTT.

This clonotype has only a few counts. In nucleotides, the CDR3 is TGCGCCAGCAGCCAAGTCCGAAGCGGGAACACCGGGGAGCTGTTTTTT. This codes for CASSQVRSGNTGELFF. This chain links TRBV4-1 with TRBJ2-2, with D tentatively TRBD2 (5 bases). CDR1 and CDR2 from the germline V gene are MGHRA and YSYEKL. This CDR3 spans 16 amino acids. Trimming shortened V by 1 base and J by 1 base, and 10 bases separated the two germline ends.

Concerning this clonotype: It may be a read error: a sequence one base away is much more abundant. The DNA of the CDR3 is TGTGCCAGCAGTCTACTAGCGGGAGAGGAGGACCCCTACAATGAGCAGTTCTTC. This encodes CASSLLAGEEDPYNEQFF. The chain recombines TRBV6-2 or TRBV6-3 with TRBJ2-1; 11 nucleotides agree with TRBD2. Trimming took 5 bases from V and 2 from J; bases not matched to a gene: 11. Germline V gives CDR1 MNHEY, CDR2 SVGEGT. The CDR3 length is 18 residues.

There are many counts of this clonotype. The V and J genes are TRBV30 and TRBJ2-7, with TRBD2 matching 13 bases. This CDR3 comprises 15 residues. With 5 bases clipped from V and 5 bases from J, the junction kept 9 bases outside the gene matches. Germline CDR1 GTSNPN, CDR2 SVGIG (reference sequence). The DNA for the CDR3 is TGTGCCTGGGGGAAGGGACTAGCGGGATTAAACGAGCAGTACTTC. Translation: CAWGKGLAGLNEQYF. The full variable domain, its missing parts supplied by reference TRBV30 and TRBJ2-7, is SQTIHQWPATLVQPVGSPLSLECTVEGTSNPNLYWYRQAAGRGLQLLFYSVGIGQISSEVPQNLSASRPQDRQFILSSKKLLLSDSGFYLCAWGKGLAGLNEQYFGPGTRLTVT.

The chain combines TRBV27 with TRBJ1-1; no definite D call. Trimming pared 3 bases from V and 8 bases from J, leaving 16 bases between. The CDR3 loop spans 14 amino acids. From germline, CDR1 is MNHEY and CDR2 SMNVEV (reference sequence). The CDR3 loop reads CASSLRAASREAFF. The CDR3 DNA is TGTGCCAGCAGTTTGAGGGCCGCATCCCGGGAAGCTTTCTTT.

V usage is TRBV5-4 and J usage is TRBJ2-3; 14 bases match TRBD2. This CDR3 has 17 residues. Germline CDR1 reads SGHNT; CDR2 reads YYREEE (reference sequence). The J segment lost 5 bases and the V segment lost 1 base, leaving 6 bases of the junction unmatched. This CDR3 is CASSLMTSGRAGDTQYF. The CDR3 nucleotides are TGTGCCAGCAGCTTGATGACTAGCGGGAGGGCCGGAGATACGCAGTATTTT.

The table lists this clonotype with a few counts. The rearrangement links TRBV4-1 to TRBJ2-2; a weak D match, TRBD1 (5 bases). This CDR3 is built from 15 residues. Trimming left V 3 bases short and J 5 bases short, with 13 bases between. Germline loops: CDR1 MGHRA, CDR2 YSYEKL. As DNA, the CDR3 is TGCGCCAGCAGCCATATAAGACAGTCAACCGGGGAGCTGTTTTTT. It codes for CASSHIRQSTGELFF.

Ten or more counts support this clonotype. The genes are TRBV28 and TRBJ1-5; the D gene is possibly TRBD1 (6 bases). Per the germline V gene, CDR1 is MDHEN and CDR2 is SYDVKM. CDR3 length equals 16 residues. V lost 2 bases, J lost 3 bases, and 14 bases lay in between. In DNA form, the CDR3 reads TGTGCCAGCAGTTTAACACGGGGGCACCTCAATCAGCCCCAGCATTTT. Encoded protein: CASSLTRGHLNQPQHF.

This clonotype was detected many times. V gene TRBV11-2 combines with J gene TRBJ2-5; D is unresolved. This CDR3 spans 12 amino acids. Per germline, CDR1 SGHAT and CDR2 FQNNGV. Trimming stripped 4 bases from V and 6 bases from J, with 9 bases between. The CDR3 DNA reads as TGTGCCAGCAGCTCCGCACAGCAGACCCAGTACTTC. It yields the protein CASSSAQQTQYF.

This clonotype showed up just a few times. The chain combines TRBV7-9 with TRBJ2-7; the match to TRBD2 covers 9 bases. Trimming took 2 bases from V and 3 from J; bases not matched to a gene: 8. CDR1 and CDR2 (germline): SEHNR, FQNEAQ (reference sequence). The CDR3 spans 16 residues. CDR3 amino acids: CASSLFGREGVYEQYF. For the CDR3, the DNA is TGTGCCAGCAGCTTATTTGGGCGGGAGGGCGTCTACGAGCAGTACTTC.

The table lists this clonotype with a few counts. V gene TRBV19 combines with J gene TRBJ1-2, with D perhaps TRBD1 (5 bases). Germline V CDR1 and CDR2: LNHDA, SQIVND (reference sequence). With 7 bases removed from V and 7 bases from J, the gap between germline ends came to 25 bases. The CDR3 covers 16 residues. The CDR3 loop is CASTPPWQGPLRGYTF. The CDR3 DNA reads as TGTGCCAGTACCCCCCCCTGGCAGGGACCGCTGCGTGGCTACACCTTC.

This clonotype was counted many times. The chain combines TRBV6-2 or TRBV6-3 with TRBJ2-1; TRBD2 aligns across 8 bases. The CDR3 sequence is 14 residues long. Per germline, CDR1 MNHEY and CDR2 SVGEGT. CDR3: CASGGLLSYNEQFF. CDR3 sequence (DNA): TGTGCGAGCGGGGGACTACTCTCCTACAATGAGCAGTTCTTC.

This clonotype was counted at least ten times. This chain connects TRBV7-2 to TRBJ1-5, with D possibly TRBD1 on 5 matching bases. Germline V lookup: CDR1 SGHTA, CDR2 FQGNSA. This CDR3 comprises 15 residues. V lost 4 bases, J lost 2 bases, and 12 bases lay in between. The CDR3 sequence: CASSSFTGGNQPQHF. DNA of the CDR3: TGTGCCAGCAGCTCTTTTACGGGGGGCAATCAGCCCCAGCATTTT. Based on the CDR3 plus reference TRBV7-2 and TRBJ1-5, the full variable domain is GAGVSQSPSNKVTEKGKDVELRCDPISGHTALYWYRQSLGQGLEFLIYFQGNSAPDKSGLPSDRFSAERTGGSVSTLTIQRTQQEDSAVYLCASSSFTGGNQPQHFGDGTRLSIL.

This clonotype was observed a single time. This clone may be a read error of a much larger clone one base away. The chain combines TRBV9 with TRBJ1-1, with a weak D call TRBD1 (6 bases). Between the trimmed V and J ends, which lost 3 bases and 12 bases, there was a span of 24 bases. This CDR3 region has 15 residues. Germline values: CDR1 SGDLS, CDR2 YYNGEE. The CDR3 sequence is CASSAGFGWTARTFF. CDR3 coding DNA: TGTGCCAGCAGCGCGGGTTTCGGATGGACAGCGAGAACTTTCTTT.

The V and J genes are TRBV9 and TRBJ1-1; D may be TRBD1 (6 bases). Deletions cut 4 bases from V and 10 bases from J, with 20 bases between. The CDR3 is 14 residues long. CDR1 is SGDLS and CDR2 is YYNGEE in the germline V gene. The CDR3 loop is CASSFGRGYSPAFF. The CDR3 nucleotides are TGTGCCAGCAGCTTCGGGAGGGGGTACTCCCCAGCTTTCTTT.

This clonotype appeared many times. For the CDR3, the DNA is TGCAGTGCGCCGGGGGGGGTCCACGAGCAGTACTTC. This encodes CSAPGGVHEQYF. The V call is TRBV20-1, the J call TRBJ2-7; 8 nucleotides match TRBD2. Germline loops: CDR1 DFQATT, CDR2 SNEGSKA (reference sequence). The ends lost 6 bases at V and 5 bases at J; junction bases unmatched: 6. This CDR3 contains 12 residues.